The 7 T cell receptor beta chains below all came from one sample that was sequenced in a study of T cell repertoires in cytomegalovirus infection. TCRdb ran MiXCR on the reads and lists one entry per CDR3 protein. The repertoire includes some 200,000 distinct CDR3 sequences, 15% to 20% of them detected once, and 2.5% to 3% sits in the top ten. Sequences were obtained from PBMCs. All receptors come from a human donor in good health (CMV status not recorded). Some clones in this sample may be carry-over from other donors' samples.

This clonotype was found a few times. The rearrangement links TRBV9 to TRBJ1-1; the D is unclear. The germline V gene encodes CDR1 SGDLS and CDR2 YYNGEE. The CDR3 runs to 14 residues. Trimming removed 5 bases from V and 1 base from J, with 12 bases in between. The CDR3 DNA follows: TGTGCCAGCAGTAACGCCTTTGGGAACACTGAAGCTTTCTTT. Its protein is CASSNAFGNTEAFF. Combining the CDR3 with reference TRBV9 and TRBJ1-1 gives the whole variable domain DSGVTQTPKHLITATGQRVTLRCSPRSGDLSVYWYQQSLDQGLQFLIQYYNGEERAKGNILERFSAQQFPDLHSELNLSSLELGDSALYFCASSNAFGNTEAFFGQGTRLTVV.

This clonotype was found a few times. The chain joins TRBV20-1 to TRBJ2-3; TRBD2 agrees at 8 bases. This CDR3 has 14 residues. V lost 6 bases to trimming and J lost 2 bases; unmatched junction nucleotides: 7. The germline CDR1 and CDR2 sequences are DFQATT and SNEGSKA (reference sequence). The CDR3 nucleotides are TGCAGTGCGAACGTAGCGGGAAACACAGATACGCAGTATTTT. Its protein is CSANVAGNTDTQYF.

The chain employs TRBV27 and TRBJ1-5; D unclear. The ends were cut back, 6 bases at V and 1 base at J, with 7 bases in the middle. The germline gives CDR1 MNHEY, CDR2 SMNVEV (reference sequence). The CDR3 extends over 13 amino acids. The CDR3 region is CASRKLSNQPQHF. The CDR3 bases are TGTGCCAGCAGAAAGTTAAGCAATCAGCCCCAGCATTTT.

This clonotype was counted a few times. The CDR3 loop reads CATSAPSVGDEQFF. The DNA for the CDR3 is TGTGCCACCAGTGCCCCGAGCGTCGGGGATGAGCAGTTCTTC. The chain links TRBV24-1 to TRBJ2-1; a weak D match, TRBD2 (5 bases). CDR3 length: 14 amino acids. Germline CDR1 reads KGHDR; CDR2 reads SFDVKD. V lost 5 bases and J 8 bases, leaving 15 bases between the germline ends.

V and J are TRBV15 and TRBJ1-6; possibly TRBD1 for D (6 bases). Trimming pared 0 bases from V and 5 bases from J, leaving 14 bases between. The CDR3 has 17 amino acids. Germline V gene data show CDR1 as LNHNV and CDR2 as YYDKDF (reference sequence). Here the CDR3 reads CATSRDKGRGDNSPLHF. For the CDR3, the DNA is TGTGCCACCAGCAGAGATAAGGGCAGGGGAGATAATTCACCCCTCCACTTT.

This clonotype was counted only a few times. The chain has TRBV30 and TRBJ1-2, with a possible D match to TRBD1 (5 bases). The germline gives CDR1 GTSNPN, CDR2 SVGIG (reference sequence). Deletions cut 2 bases from V and 8 bases from J, with 9 bases between. The CDR3 has 11 amino acids. CDR3 region: CAWSYRQGYTF. The DNA of the CDR3 is TGTGCCTGGAGTTACAGGCAAGGCTACACCTTC.

This clonotype was found many times. The CDR3 sequence: CASRPLGPDNIQYF. CDR3 in DNA: TGCGCCAGCCGACCGCTGGGGCCCGACAACATTCAGTACTTC. The rearrangement joins TRBV5-1 to TRBJ2-4, with D possibly TRBD1 on 5 matching bases. The CDR3 runs to 14 residues. V was clipped by 7 bases and J by 7 bases, with 18 bases between them. Germline V gene sequence: CDR1 SGHRS, CDR2 YFSETQ.